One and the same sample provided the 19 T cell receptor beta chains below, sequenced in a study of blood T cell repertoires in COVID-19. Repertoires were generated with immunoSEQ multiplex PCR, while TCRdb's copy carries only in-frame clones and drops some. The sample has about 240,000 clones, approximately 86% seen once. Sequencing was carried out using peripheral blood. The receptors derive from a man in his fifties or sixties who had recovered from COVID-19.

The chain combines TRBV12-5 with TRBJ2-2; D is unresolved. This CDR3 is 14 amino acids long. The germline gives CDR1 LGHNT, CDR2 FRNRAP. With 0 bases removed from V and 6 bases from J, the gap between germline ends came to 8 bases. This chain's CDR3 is CASGLVGRSGELFF. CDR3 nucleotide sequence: TGTGCTAGTGGTTTGGTCGGTAGATCCGGGGAGCTGTTTTTT.

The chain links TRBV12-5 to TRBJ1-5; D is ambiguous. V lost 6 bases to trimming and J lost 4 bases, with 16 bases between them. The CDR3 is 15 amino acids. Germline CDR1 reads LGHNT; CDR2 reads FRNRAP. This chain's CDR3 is CASGRGRTQNQPQHF. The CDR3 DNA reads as TGTGCTAGTGGCCGCGGGCGAACTCAGAATCAGCCCCAGCATTTT.

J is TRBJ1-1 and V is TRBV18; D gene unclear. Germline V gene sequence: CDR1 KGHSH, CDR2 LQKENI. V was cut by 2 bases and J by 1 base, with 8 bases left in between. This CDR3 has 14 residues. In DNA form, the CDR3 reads TGTGCCAGCTCACCAACTGAGGGGAACACTGAAGCTTTCTTT. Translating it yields CASSPTEGNTEAFF.

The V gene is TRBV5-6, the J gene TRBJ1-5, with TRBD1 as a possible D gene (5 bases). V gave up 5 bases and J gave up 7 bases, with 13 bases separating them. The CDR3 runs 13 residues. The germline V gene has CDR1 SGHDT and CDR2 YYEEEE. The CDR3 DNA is TGTGCCAGCAGTCGGGCTGGGGGGCAGCCCCAGCATTTT. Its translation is CASSRAGGQPQHF.

CDR3 in amino acids: CASSLSGQFYNEQFF. CDR3 nucleotides: TGCGCCAGCAGCTTGTCAGGGCAGTTCTACAATGAGCAGTTCTTC. This chain joins TRBV5-1 and TRBJ2-1, with D possibly matching TRBD1 (5 bases). CDR1 is SGHRS and CDR2 is YFSETQ in the germline V gene. The ends were cut back, 1 base at V and 3 bases at J, with 11 bases in the middle. The CDR3 spans 15 residues.

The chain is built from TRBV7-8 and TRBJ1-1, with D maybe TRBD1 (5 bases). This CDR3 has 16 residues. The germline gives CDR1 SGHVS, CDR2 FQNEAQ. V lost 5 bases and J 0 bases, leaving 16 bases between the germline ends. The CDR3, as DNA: TGTGCCAGCAGCCCCCGCGTGGGGGGGATGAACACTGAAGCTTTCTTT. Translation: CASSPRVGGMNTEAFF. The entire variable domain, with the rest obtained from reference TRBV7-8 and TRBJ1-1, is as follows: GAGVSQSPRYKVAKRGQDVALRCDPISGHVSLFWYQQALGQGPEFLTYFQNEAQLDKSGLPSDRFFAERPEGSVSTLKIQRTQQEDSAVYLCASSPRVGGMNTEAFFGQGTRLTVV.

The CDR3 DNA is TGTGCCAGCAGTTTGGAAGCGGGGCCCTACGAGCAGTACTTC. This codes for CASSLEAGPYEQYF. The chain employs TRBV6-5 and TRBJ2-7; 7 bases line up with TRBD2. The CDR3 loop spans 14 amino acids. V shed 4 bases, J shed 2 bases, and the junction held 5 bases outside the gene matches. The germline CDR1 and CDR2 sequences are MNHEY and SVGAGI.

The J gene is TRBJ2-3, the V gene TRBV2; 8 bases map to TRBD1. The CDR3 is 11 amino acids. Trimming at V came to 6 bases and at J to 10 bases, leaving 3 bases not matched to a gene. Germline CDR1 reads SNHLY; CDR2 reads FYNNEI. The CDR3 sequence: CASRPGQAQYF. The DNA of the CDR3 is TGTGCCAGCAGGCCGGGACAGGCGCAGTATTTT.

The CDR3 region is CASLRAGGTEAFF. CDR3 DNA: TGTGCCAGCCTAAGGGCAGGGGGCACTGAAGCTTTCTTT. The J gene is TRBJ1-1, the V gene TRBV3-1 (or the pseudogene TRBV3-2); 7 nucleotides match TRBD1. Looked up from germline, CDR1 is LGHDT and CDR2 is YNNKEL (reference sequence). The CDR3 extends over 13 amino acids. The trim removed 8 bases at V and 4 bases at J, leaving 7 bases unmatched.

CDR3 protein: CASSPERVAEQFF. The CDR3 DNA follows: TGTGCCAGCTCACCCGAGCGTGTGGCTGAGCAGTTCTTC. This chain uses TRBV18 with TRBJ2-1; D is unclear. Trimming shortened V by 3 bases and J by 9 bases, and 12 bases separated the two germline ends. The V gene's germline CDR1 is KGHSH and CDR2 LQKENI. The CDR3 runs 13 residues.

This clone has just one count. In nucleotides, the CDR3 is TGTGCCAGCAGCTTCAGAACCGGGACAGGGGGCGAGAGCACTGAAGCTTTCTTT. It specifies CASSFRTGTGGESTEAFF. This rearrangement joins TRBV11-2 to TRBJ1-1, with TRBD1 identical over 12 bases. Unmatched junction bases numbered 12, after V lost 3 bases and J lost 4 bases. Germline CDR1 reads SGHAT; CDR2 reads FQNNGV. There are 18 residues in the CDR3.

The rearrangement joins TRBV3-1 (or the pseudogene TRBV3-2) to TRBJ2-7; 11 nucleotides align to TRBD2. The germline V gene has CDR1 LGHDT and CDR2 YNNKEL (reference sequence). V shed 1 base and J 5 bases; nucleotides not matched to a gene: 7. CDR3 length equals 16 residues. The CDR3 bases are TGTGCCAGCAGCCAAGTGGATAGCGGGGGGGCCGACGAGCAGTACTTC. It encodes CASSQVDSGGADEQYF.

The CDR3 spells CATSRERPGLAVTEQFF. The CDR3 DNA is TGTGCCACCAGCAGAGAAAGACCGGGACTAGCGGTCACCGAGCAGTTCTTC. This chain joins TRBV15 and TRBJ2-1; 11 bases align to TRBD2. Germline CDR1 reads LNHNV; CDR2 reads YYDKDF (reference sequence). Trimming removed 0 bases from V and 10 bases from J; junction bases left unmatched: 11. This CDR3 contains 17 residues.

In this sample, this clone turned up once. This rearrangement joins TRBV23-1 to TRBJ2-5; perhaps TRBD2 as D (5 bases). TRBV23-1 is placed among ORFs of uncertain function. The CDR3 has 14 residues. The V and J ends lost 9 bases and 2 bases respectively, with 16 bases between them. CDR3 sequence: CASMVRGSQETQYF. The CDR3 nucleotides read TGCGCCAGTATGGTCCGGGGATCACAAGAGACCCAGTACTTC.

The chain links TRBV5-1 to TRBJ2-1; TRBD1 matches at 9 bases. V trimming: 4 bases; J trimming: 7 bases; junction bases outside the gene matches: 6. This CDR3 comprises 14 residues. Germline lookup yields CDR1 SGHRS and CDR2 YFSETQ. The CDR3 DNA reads TGCGCCAGCAGCCGTGGACAGGGGCAAAATGAGCAGTTCTTC. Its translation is CASSRGQGQNEQFF. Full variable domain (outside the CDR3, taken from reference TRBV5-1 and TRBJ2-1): KAGVTQTPRYLIKTRGQQVTLSCSPISGHRSVSWYQQTPGQGLQFLFEYFSETQRNKGNFPGRFSGRQFSNSRSEMNVSTLELGDSALYLCASSRGQGQNEQFFGPGTRLTVL.

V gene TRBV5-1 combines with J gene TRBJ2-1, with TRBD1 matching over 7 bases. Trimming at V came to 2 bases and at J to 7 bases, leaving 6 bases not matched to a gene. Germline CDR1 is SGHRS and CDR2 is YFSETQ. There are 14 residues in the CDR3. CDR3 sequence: CASSLGGQMNEQFF. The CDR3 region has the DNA TGCGCCAGCAGCTTAGGGGGACAGATGAATGAGCAGTTCTTC. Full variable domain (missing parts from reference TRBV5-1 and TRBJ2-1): KAGVTQTPRYLIKTRGQQVTLSCSPISGHRSVSWYQQTPGQGLQFLFEYFSETQRNKGNFPGRFSGRQFSNSRSEMNVSTLELGDSALYLCASSLGGQMNEQFFGPGTRLTVL.

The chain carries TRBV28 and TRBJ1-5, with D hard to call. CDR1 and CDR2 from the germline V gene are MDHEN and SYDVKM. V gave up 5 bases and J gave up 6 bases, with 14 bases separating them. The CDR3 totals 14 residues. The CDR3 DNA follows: TGTGCCAGCAGTCCCAATACCAGAACTCAGCCCCAGCATTTT. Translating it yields CASSPNTRTQPQHF.

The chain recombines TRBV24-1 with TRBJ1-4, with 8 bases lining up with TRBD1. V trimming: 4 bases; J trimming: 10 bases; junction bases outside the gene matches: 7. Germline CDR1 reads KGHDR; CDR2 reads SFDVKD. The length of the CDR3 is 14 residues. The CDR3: CATSDGAGGGKLFF. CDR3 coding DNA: TGTGCCACCAGTGACGGAGCAGGGGGCGGAAAACTGTTTTTT.

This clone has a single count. The CDR3 DNA reads as TGTGCCACCAGTGAGGCAGAACGCTCCTACAATGAGCAGTTCTTC. This codes for CATSEAERSYNEQFF. The rearrangement joins TRBV24-1 to TRBJ2-1, with no clear D. V was pared by 4 bases and J by 0 bases, with 9 bases between. Per germline, CDR1 KGHDR and CDR2 SFDVKD. There are 15 residues in the CDR3.